One sample yielded the 26 T cell receptor beta chains listed below, sequenced in a study of tissue T cells after allogeneic stem cell transplantation. Libraries were prepared by immunoSEQ multiplex PCR; TCRdb keeps only in-frame clonotypes and omits some of them. The table has 25,000 to 30,000 clones, 65% to 90% seen once. The sequences come from blood, collected before transplantation. These receptor sequences come from a woman aged 18-50 years who later had graft-versus-host disease after an allogeneic stem cell transplant.

This rearrangement joins TRBV6-6 to TRBJ1-1, with D unresolved. The ends were cut back, 10 bases at V and 3 bases at J, with 18 bases in the middle. The CDR3 sequence is 14 residues long. Germline V lookup: CDR1 MNHNY, CDR2 SVGAGI (reference sequence). The CDR3 protein is CATCGEAADTEAFF. CDR3 in DNA: TGTGCCACCTGTGGGGAGGCTGCGGACACTGAAGCTTTCTTT.

The chain combines TRBV14 with TRBJ2-7; D uncertain. The germline CDR1 and CDR2 sequences are SGHDN and FVKESK. The length of the CDR3 is 13 residues. Between the trimmed V and J ends, which lost 4 bases and 5 bases, there was a span of 12 bases. As DNA, the CDR3 is TGTGCCAGCAGCCCGGATCCCTGGGACGAGCAGTACTTC. Amino acid sequence: CASSPDPWDEQYF. Filled out from reference TRBV14 and TRBJ2-7, the complete variable domain reads EAGVTQFPSHSVIEKGQTVTLRCDPISGHDNLYWYRRVMGKEIKFLLHFVKESKQDESGMPNNRFLAERTGGTYSTLKVQPAELEDSGVYFCASSPDPWDEQYFGPGTRLTVT.

The gene calls are TRBV2 and TRBJ2-5; the D call may be TRBD1 or TRBD2 (6 bases each). The CDR3 contains 12 residues. Germline-derived CDR1 and CDR2 are SNHLY and FYNNEI. V was pared by 6 bases and J by 4 bases, with 9 bases between. The chain's CDR3 is CASREGGETQYF. The CDR3 DNA reads as TGTGCCAGCAGGGAGGGGGGAGAGACCCAGTACTTC.

The V gene is TRBV27, the J gene TRBJ2-7, with TRBD1 identical over 8 bases. Germline CDR1 is MNHEY and CDR2 is SMNVEV (reference sequence). J gave up 2 bases and V 5 bases, and 11 bases lay outside the gene matches. The CDR3 is made up of 16 amino acids. CDR3 in DNA: TGTGCCAGCAGTATAAACGGACAGGGCGCAGCCTACGAGCAGTACTTC. Translated, it gives CASSINGQGAAYEQYF.

The chain couples TRBV5-5 to TRBJ2-7; 7 nucleotides line up with TRBD1. Germline V gene lookup returns CDR1 SGHKS and CDR2 YYEKEE (reference sequence). With V trimmed by 0 bases and J by 2 bases, 2 bases remained unmatched. The CDR3 length is 14 residues. CDR3 nucleotides: TGTGCCAGCAGCTTGGACAGGGGTCCCTACGAGCAGTACTTC. Its protein product is CASSLDRGPYEQYF.

This rearrangement joins TRBV15 to TRBJ2-7; 9 positions match TRBD1. Germline CDR1 LNHNV, CDR2 YYDKDF (reference sequence). The V segment lost 5 bases and the J segment 4 bases; nucleotides outside the gene matches: 3. The CDR3 length is 13 residues. CDR3 protein: CATSPGQGYEQYF. DNA of the CDR3: TGTGCCACCAGCCCCGGACAGGGGTACGAGCAGTACTTC.

This clone was detected a few times. This sequence joins TRBV3-1 (or the pseudogene TRBV3-2) and TRBJ1-2; D is ambiguous. This CDR3 region has 14 residues. Germline V lookup: CDR1 LGHDT, CDR2 YNNKEL (reference sequence). Trimming took off 6 bases at V and 0 bases at J, with 11 bases between the two ends. The DNA of the CDR3 is TGTGCCAGCAGTTCCATAGGGACTAACTATGGCTACACCTTC. It encodes CASSSIGTNYGYTF.

In its sample, this clone was seen a few times. The genes are TRBV7-8 and TRBJ2-1; perhaps TRBD2 as D (6 bases). Germline-derived CDR1 and CDR2 are SGHVS and FQNEAQ. Trimming removed 5 bases at V and 6 bases at J, with 14 bases between. This CDR3 has 14 amino acids. CDR3 nucleotides: TGTGCCAGCAGCGTCGGGACTCCGGCCAATGAGCAGTTCTTC. Protein sequence: CASSVGTPANEQFF.

This chain uses TRBV24-1 with TRBJ2-1; D tentatively fits TRBD1 or TRBD2 (5 bases each). Between the trimmed V and J ends, which lost 4 bases and 0 bases, there was a span of 12 bases. Germline V lookup: CDR1 KGHDR, CDR2 SFDVKD. CDR3 length: 16 amino acids. CDR3 in amino acids: CATSDPGPSSYNEQFF. The CDR3 DNA follows: TGTGCCACCAGTGACCCGGGACCGAGCTCCTACAATGAGCAGTTCTTC.

This chain links TRBV30 with TRBJ1-2; D is undetermined. The germline V and J ends were trimmed by 2 bases and 7 bases, with 11 bases remaining between them. CDR1 is GTSNPN and CDR2 is SVGIG in the germline V gene (reference sequence). The CDR3 length is 12 residues. Here the CDR3 DNA reads TGTGCCTGGAGTACCAGACTTGGTGGCTACACCTTC. Encoded protein: CAWSTRLGGYTF.

This chain joins TRBV7-8 and TRBJ1-1, with unresolved D. The CDR3 is 14 residues long. Trimming shortened V by 3 bases and J by 1 base, and 9 bases separated the two germline ends. CDR1 SGHVS and CDR2 FQNEAQ come from the germline V gene. CDR3 nucleotide sequence: TGTGCCAGCAGCTTGACGCTTGCGAACACTGAAGCTTTCTTT. It translates to CASSLTLANTEAFF.

The chain uses TRBV2 and TRBJ1-5; D is undetermined. The CDR3 has 9 residues. Germline loops: CDR1 SNHLY, CDR2 FYNNEI. Between the trimmed V and J ends, which lost 11 bases and 6 bases, there was a span of 5 bases. This CDR3 is CAPGQPQHF. The CDR3 DNA sequence: TGTGCCCCTGGTCAGCCCCAGCATTTT.

The V and J genes are TRBV9 and TRBJ1-1, with D unclear. The CDR3 runs to 13 residues. V lost 0 bases and J lost 3, with 6 bases in between. Germline assignment: CDR1 SGDLS and CDR2 YYNGEE. Here the CDR3 DNA reads TGTGCCAGCAGCGTAGAATTGGACACTGAAGCTTTCTTT. Protein: CASSVELDTEAFF.

The chain carries TRBV3-1 (or the pseudogene TRBV3-2) and TRBJ1-3; D is undetermined. Germline lookup yields CDR1 LGHDT and CDR2 YNNKEL (reference sequence). Trimming removed 8 bases from V and 0 bases from J, with 8 bases in between. The CDR3 has 13 amino acids. In nucleotides, the CDR3 is TGTGCCAGCGCGGATCTCTCTGGAAACACCATATATTTT. This encodes CASADLSGNTIYF.

This chain links TRBV5-5 with TRBJ1-2, with D perhaps matching TRBD1 (5 bases). Per germline, CDR1 SGHKS and CDR2 YYEKEE (reference sequence). There are 14 residues in the CDR3. Deletions cut 2 bases from V and 4 bases from J, with 12 bases between. The CDR3 loop is CASSFRGGGYGYTF. In DNA, the CDR3 is TGTGCCAGCAGCTTTCGGGGGGGAGGCTATGGCTACACCTTC.

J is TRBJ2-3 and V is TRBV9; no clear D gene. V was trimmed by 0 bases and J by 0 bases, leaving 5 bases between them. CDR1 is SGDLS, CDR2 YYNGEE, per germline. CDR3 length: 14 amino acids. The CDR3 here is CASSVATSTDTQYF. CDR3 DNA sequence: TGTGCCAGCAGCGTAGCTACTAGCACAGATACGCAGTATTTT.

The gene calls are TRBV7-8 and TRBJ1-2; D is unresolved. The CDR3 loop spans 15 amino acids. Trimming removed 3 bases from V and 4 bases from J, with 15 bases in between. Germline V gives CDR1 SGHVS, CDR2 FQNEAQ. CDR3: CASSLIDRSRYGYTF. The CDR3 DNA reads as TGTGCCAGCAGCTTGATTGATCGGAGTCGCTATGGCTACACCTTC.

CDR3 DNA: TGTGCCAGCAGAATAACCTGGGGGGTAGGCACTGAAGCTTTCTTT. Translating it yields CASRITWGVGTEAFF. The chain has TRBV28 and TRBJ1-1; D may be TRBD1 (5 bases). Per germline, CDR1 MDHEN and CDR2 SYDVKM. This CDR3 contains 15 residues. Trimming removed 6 bases from V and 4 bases from J, with 18 bases in between.

The chain carries TRBV6-5 and TRBJ1-1; D unclear. With 6 bases removed from V and 3 bases from J, the gap between germline ends came to 14 bases. CDR3 length equals 14 residues. CDR1 is MNHEY and CDR2 is SVGAGI in the germline V gene. CDR3 protein: CASRPDSRYTEAFF. The CDR3 DNA sequence: TGTGCCAGCAGACCCGACTCCCGCTACACTGAAGCTTTCTTT.

The J gene is TRBJ1-2, the V gene TRBV4-3; 8 bases fit TRBD1. Trimming removed 1 base from V and 6 bases from J; junction bases left unmatched: 7. The CDR3 is 15 amino acids. Germline V CDR1 and CDR2: LGHNA, YSLEER. CDR3 sequence (DNA): TGCGCCAGCAGCCAAGGGGGACAGGACGAGGATGGCTACACCTTC. It encodes CASSQGGQDEDGYTF.

This chain links TRBV6-5 with TRBJ1-2; D is unresolved. The germline V gene has CDR1 MNHEY and CDR2 SVGAGI. Trimming shortened V by 3 bases and J by 0 bases, and 8 bases separated the two germline ends. The CDR3 has 14 residues. In nucleotides, the CDR3 is TGTGCCAGCAGTTATGGGGAAACTAACTATGGCTACACCTTC. Protein: CASSYGETNYGYTF.

The V call is TRBV11-2, the J call TRBJ2-7, with a tentative D call TRBD1 (6 bases). V lost 4 bases and J 3 bases, leaving 13 bases between the germline ends. The CDR3 runs to 14 residues. The germline gives CDR1 SGHAT, CDR2 FQNNGV. The CDR3 coding sequence is TGTGCCAGCAGCTCGACCCAGGGACACTACGAGCAGTACTTC. Translated: CASSSTQGHYEQYF. The entire variable domain, with the rest obtained from reference TRBV11-2 and TRBJ2-7, is as follows: EAGVAQSPRYKIIEKRQSVAFWCNPISGHATLYWYQQILGQGPKLLIQFQNNGVVDDSQLPKDRFSAERLKGVDSTLKIQPAKLEDSAVYLCASSSTQGHYEQYFGPGTRLTVT.

This clone was detected once. V is TRBV6-5 and J is TRBJ2-7, with a possible D match to TRBD1 (6 bases). V was pared by 0 bases and J by 1 base, with 13 bases between. Germline V gene lookup returns CDR1 MNHEY and CDR2 SVGAGI. This CDR3 has 16 residues. Written as DNA, the CDR3 is TGTGCCAGCAGTTACTCGGGCAGAAGGGGGTCCTACGAGCAGTACTTC. This sequence encodes CASSYSGRRGSYEQYF.

The gene calls are TRBV28 and TRBJ1-1, with 10 bases identical to TRBD1. This CDR3 region has 15 residues. Germline-derived CDR1 and CDR2 are MDHEN and SYDVKM. Trimming removed 5 bases from V and 7 bases from J; junction bases left unmatched: 10. CDR3 amino acids: CASSPTLDRGNEAFF. CDR3 DNA sequence: TGTGCCAGCAGTCCCACCCTGGACAGGGGGAATGAAGCTTTCTTT.

The CDR3 loop is CASSARGLAGGETQYF. CDR3 nucleotides: TGTGCCAGCAGCGCGAGAGGACTAGCGGGGGGAGAGACCCAGTACTTC. The chain employs TRBV9 and TRBJ2-5; 14 positions match TRBD2. The CDR3 length is 16 residues. The germline gives CDR1 SGDLS, CDR2 YYNGEE. J gave up 4 bases and V 3 bases, and 5 bases lay outside the gene matches.

The rearrangement links TRBV24-1 to TRBJ2-2; D is perhaps TRBD2 (5 bases). Trimming took 3 bases from V and 2 from J, leaving 9 bases between them. This CDR3 spans 15 amino acids. Germline lookup yields CDR1 KGHDR and CDR2 SFDVKD. CDR3 amino acids: CATSDGSFNTGELFF. CDR3 sequence (DNA): TGTGCCACCAGTGATGGGAGTTTCAACACCGGGGAGCTGTTTTTT.